This TCR beta chain is drawn from a study of Graves' ophthalmopathy and Graves' hyperthyroidism. Points from the study as a whole: Appearing in blood as well were most expanded thyroid clonotypes above 0.001 frequency.

The authors defined stable hyperthyroidism as no ophthalmopathy within 18 months of follow-up. Additional autoimmune diseases, uncontrolled infections, pregnancy or lactation disqualified patients. This CDR3 region has 13 residues. V lost 5 bases and J 8 bases, leaving 15 bases between the germline ends. This clonotype was seen repeatedly, ten times or more. What it binds is unknown. RNA transcripts provided the template for amplifying TCR beta CDR3 regions. Investigators did first-round RT-PCR with HTBI primers, then second-round multiplex PCR. TCRdb re-called the multiplex PCR reads through MiXCR, storing one row per CDR3 protein. The sample has 400,000 to 500,000 distinct CDR3 sequences; 20% to 25% are singletons.

Sequenced sample: peripheral blood. This chain links TRBV12-3 or TRBV12-4 with TRBJ1-1, with D uncertain. The receptor was isolated from a woman under 30 with stable Graves' hyperthyroidism. The CDR3 region has the DNA TGTGCCAGCAGTCCCGGTGGTCCGGGGGAAGCTTTCTTT. Its translation: CASSPGGPGEAFF.